This is a list of T cell receptor beta chains from one sample in a study of T cells in Graves' hyperthyroidism and ophthalmopathy. Each CDR3 protein is one row after TCRdb ran MiXCR on the multiplex PCR reads. The sample yields around 360,000 distinct CDR3 sequences, approximately 16% seen once. Specimen: blood. The receptor set was obtained from a woman aged 60-75 years with Graves' ophthalmopathy. Each CDR3 is given with its conserved first and last residue. Fields, in order: J gene, V gene, CDR3 protein.

>TRBJ2-1|TRBV27
CASSLGGEGEQFF
>TRBJ1-5|TRBV20-1
CSAWSPDQPQHF
>TRBJ2-7|TRBV4-1
CASSTRQGAGEQYF
>TRBJ2-1|TRBV29-1
CSVQGYNEQFF
>TRBJ1-4|TRBV28
CASSTTRSATNEKLFF
>TRBJ1-2|TRBV10-1
CASREGTMAEGYGYTF
>TRBJ2-7|TRBV12-3/TRBV12-4
CASSPRLLAGGAYEQYF
>TRBJ2-1|TRBV20-1
CSARDVTSRSSYKEQFF
>TRBJ2-3|TRBV7-2
CASTRDPLQLTDTQYF
>TRBJ2-1|TRBV12-3/TRBV12-4
CASSPRRGADNEQFF
>TRBJ2-1|TRBV14
CASSQGQRWEQFF
>TRBJ2-3|TRBV28
CASRQQGGRTDTQYF
>TRBJ2-1|TRBV27
CASSSDTSSYNEQFF
>TRBJ2-2|TRBV4-1
CASSQLSGIVDTGELFF
>TRBJ2-2|TRBV6-1
CASTLGAGGGNTGELFF
>TRBJ2-5|TRBV7-8
CASSYGTSGGETQYF
>TRBJ2-5|TRBV18
CASSPLSGRAQETQYF
>TRBJ1-1|TRBV11-3
CASSSQGRMNTEAFF
>TRBJ2-7|TRBV5-8
CASSFRDASYEQYF
>TRBJ2-7|TRBV6-5
CASSYSYRYEQYF
>TRBJ1-5|TRBV19
CASSGGPLYSNQPQHF
>TRBJ1-1|TRBV7-9
CASSLESVNTEAFF